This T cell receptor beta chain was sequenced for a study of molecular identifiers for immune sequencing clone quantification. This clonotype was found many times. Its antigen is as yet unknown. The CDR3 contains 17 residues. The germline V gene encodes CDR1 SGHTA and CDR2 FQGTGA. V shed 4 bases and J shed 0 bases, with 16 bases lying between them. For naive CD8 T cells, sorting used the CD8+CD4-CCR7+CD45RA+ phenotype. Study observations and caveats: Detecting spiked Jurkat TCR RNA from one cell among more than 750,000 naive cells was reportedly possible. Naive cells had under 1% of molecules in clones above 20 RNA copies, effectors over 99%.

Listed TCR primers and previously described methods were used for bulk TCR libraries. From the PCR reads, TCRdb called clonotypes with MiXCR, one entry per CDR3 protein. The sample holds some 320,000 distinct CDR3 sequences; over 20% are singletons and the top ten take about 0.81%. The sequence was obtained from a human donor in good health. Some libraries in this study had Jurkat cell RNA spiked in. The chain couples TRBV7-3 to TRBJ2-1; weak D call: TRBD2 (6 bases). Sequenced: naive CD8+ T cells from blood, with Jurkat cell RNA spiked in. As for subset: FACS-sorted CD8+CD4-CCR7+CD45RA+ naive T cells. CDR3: CASSSDSGLSSYNEQFF. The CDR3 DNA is TGTGCCAGCAGCTCGGATAGCGGACTGAGCTCCTACAATGAGCAGTTCTTC.